The rows below give T cell receptor beta chains drawn from one sample of a study of blood T cell repertoires in COVID-19. Sequencing was performed with immunoSEQ multiplex PCR; in TCRdb, only in-frame clones are kept and a portion is missing. Among under 300,000 clones, 75% to 85% were seen once, and the ten largest hold 5.5%. The sample taken for sequencing was peripheral blood. All receptors derive from a human donor in a cohort sampled during active COVID-19. Each CDR3 is given with its conserved first and last residue. D genes are given only for firm matches. Clone size is stated in some rows and not others, as once, few, many or a class when expanded.

14	TRBV6-5	TRBJ1-1	NA	NA	TGTGCCAGCAGTTACTCGAGGCAGCACACTGAAGCTTTCTTT	CASSYSRQHTEAFF
15	TRBV28	TRBJ1-2	NA	TRBD1	TGTGCCAGCAGTTCCCCTCGGGACAGCCACTATGGCTACACCTTC	CASSSPRDSHYGYTF
15	TRBV5-1	TRBJ2-1	NA	TRBD2	TGCGCCAGCAGCCCTAGCGGGGGGGAGTACAATGAGCAGTTCTTC	CASSPSGGEYNEQFF
14	TRBV5-1	TRBJ2-7	few	NA	TGCGCCAGCAGCTCGTGGGAGGCGAGGGGCGAGCAGTACTTC	CASSSWEARGEQYF
12	TRBV5-1	TRBJ2-3	NA	NA	TGCGCCAGCAGCTTGGCTACCGATACGCAGTATTTT	CASSLATDTQYF
15	TRBV4-1	TRBJ1-3	few	NA	TGCGCCAGCACCCTGTCCCTCAGCTCTGGAAACACCATATATTTT	CASTLSLSSGNTIYF
16	TRBV7-2	TRBJ2-1	NA	NA	TGTGCCAGCAGCCCTCTTCTGCGCCACCCCGGCAATGAGCAGTTCTTC	CASSPLLRHPGNEQFF
16	TRBV25-1	TRBJ2-1	NA	NA	TGTGCCAGCAGTGAATGGCAGCGGGCGGGTTACAATGAGCAGTTCTTC	CASSEWQRAGYNEQFF
14	TRBV5-1	TRBJ1-4	few	NA	TGCGCCAGCAGCCCCGGACAGTATAATGAAAAACTGTTTTTT	CASSPGQYNEKLFF
15	TRBV6-4	TRBJ2-1	NA	TRBD1	TGTGCCAGCAGTGACTCGGGACAGGGGGGCGATGAGCAGTTCTTC	CASSDSGQGGDEQFF
13	TRBV27	TRBJ2-1	once	NA	TGTGCCAGCACCCCCCCCTCTAGCAGTGAGCAGTTCTTC	CASTPPSSSEQFF
14	TRBV15	TRBJ2-2	once	TRBD1	TGTGCCACAGACAGGGGACCTAACACCGGGGAGCTGTTTTTT	CATDRGPNTGELFF
13	TRBV7-2	TRBJ2-3	few	TRBD1	TGTGCCAGCAGCTCTCGGGACAGGGATACGCAGTATTTT	CASSSRDRDTQYF
14	TRBV28	TRBJ1-2	NA	NA	TGTGCCAGCAGTACACAATCCCGAGGCTATGGCTACACCTTC	CASSTQSRGYGYTF
14	TRBV2	TRBJ1-4	NA	NA	TGTGCCAGCAGTGACACGACAGGCAACGAAAAACTGTTTTTT	CASSDTTGNEKLFF
15	TRBV3-1/TRBV3-2	TRBJ2-5	NA	TRBD2	TGTGCCAGCAGCCAAGATCGTCTAGCGGGGAAAACCCAGTACTTC	CASSQDRLAGKTQYF
13	TRBV6-5	TRBJ1-1	NA	NA	TGTGCCAGCACGAGGGTGATGGGCACTGAAGCTTTCTTT	CASTRVMGTEAFF
15	TRBV7-6	TRBJ2-7	NA	NA	TGTGCCAGCAGCTTAAGGGGCGATCGTGGGTACGAGCAGTACTTC	CASSLRGDRGYEQYF
16	TRBV30	TRBJ2-1	once	TRBD1	TGTGCCTGGAGTGTATCTGGGACAGGGACCCTCAATGAGCAGTTCTTC	CAWSVSGTGTLNEQFF
15	TRBV3-1/TRBV3-2	TRBJ2-1	few	NA	TGTGCCAGCAGCCTGTTGAGGGGGACCTACAATGAGCAGTTCTTC	CASSLLRGTYNEQFF
15	TRBV6-1	TRBJ2-3	NA	NA	TGTGCCAGCAGTGAAGAGCGTATTGGCACAGATACGCAGTATTTT	CASSEERIGTDTQYF
17	TRBV5-1	TRBJ2-3	few	TRBD1	TGCGCCAGCAGCAGTTGGACAGGGTTTGGGAACACAGATACGCAGTATTTT	CASSSWTGFGNTDTQYF
13	TRBV20-1	TRBJ1-1	once	NA	TGCAGTGCCAGTCGGGACACAAACACTGAAGCTTTCTTT	CSASRDTNTEAFF
15	TRBV19	TRBJ1-1	once	NA	TGTGCCAGTAGTAGGGGGTCGGGGGGATCTGGTGAAGCTTTCTTT	CASSRGSGGSGEAFF
14	TRBV6-5	TRBJ1-4	many	NA	TGTGCCAGCAGTACAGGGTATCCTAATGAAAAACTGTTTTTT	CASSTGYPNEKLFF
16	TRBV10-2	TRBJ2-2	NA	TRBD1	TGCGCCAGCTCTGACAGGGGGCGACCGAACACCGGGGAGCTGTTTTTT	CASSDRGRPNTGELFF
13	TRBV5-6	TRBJ2-3	NA	NA	TGTGCCAGCAGCACTTCTGGCACAGATACGCAGTATTTT	CASSTSGTDTQYF
16	TRBV6-6	TRBJ2-1	NA	TRBD1	TGTGCCAGCAGTCATAAGGGACAGGGGGCCCACAATGAGCAGTTCTTC	CASSHKGQGAHNEQFF
15	TRBV7-9	TRBJ1-6	few	NA	TGTGCCAGCAGCTTAGTAACACAGGCGAATTCACCCCTCCACTTT	CASSLVTQANSPLHF
11	TRBV5-6	TRBJ2-5	once	NA	TGTGCCAGCAGTCGAGAGGAGACCCAGTACTTC	CASSREETQYF
13	TRBV6-5	TRBJ1-1	NA	NA	TGTGCCAGCAGTTATCAGGGAAACACTGAAGCTTTCTTT	CASSYQGNTEAFF
16	TRBV18	TRBJ2-3	NA	TRBD1	TGTGCCAGCTCACCACCAGGGGGCGGTGGCACAGATACGCAGTATTTT	CASSPPGGGGTDTQYF
14	TRBV7-2	TRBJ2-7	NA	NA	TGTGCCAGCAGCTTAGCAGGGGGTCCTGACGAGCAGTACTTC	CASSLAGGPDEQYF
11	TRBV20-1	TRBJ2-7	NA	NA	TGCAGTGGTCGTCTCGCCTACGAGCAGTACTTC	CSGRLAYEQYF
14	TRBV27	TRBJ1-5	NA	NA	TGTGCCAGCAGTTTATCGCGGCAGAATCAGCCCCAGCATTTT	CASSLSRQNQPQHF
14	TRBV4-1	TRBJ2-4	NA	NA	TGCGCCAGCAGGTCACTAGTTAGCAAAAACATTCAGTACTTC	CASRSLVSKNIQYF
15	TRBV18	TRBJ1-1	NA	NA	TGTGCCAGCTCACCACCTAGCCGTCCGAACACTGAAGCTTTCTTT	CASSPPSRPNTEAFF
15	TRBV19	TRBJ1-4	NA	TRBD1	TGTGCCAGTAGTATTACCAAGGACAGGGCCGAAAAACTGTTTTTT	CASSITKDRAEKLFF
15	TRBV9	TRBJ2-7	NA	TRBD1	TGTGCCAGCAGCCGGGACAGGGCTCTGAACTACGAGCAGTACTTC	CASSRDRALNYEQYF
17	TRBV6-1	TRBJ1-5	NA	NA	TGTGCCAGCAGTGAAGCTTGGGGGCGAGGGTTGGGGCAGCCCCAGCATTTT	CASSEAWGRGLGQPQHF
15	TRBV11-2	TRBJ2-3	few	TRBD2	TGTGCCAGCAGCTTAGGCGGGGGGGTAGGAGATACGCAGTATTTT	CASSLGGGVGDTQYF
14	TRBV5-1	TRBJ2-1	NA	NA	TGCGCCAGCAGCTTGGGACTAAACGACAATGAGCAGTTCTTC	CASSLGLNDNEQFF
14	TRBV28	TRBJ1-1	NA	TRBD1	TGTGCCAGCAGCATGGGGGGACAGGTCCCTGAAGCTTTCTTT	CASSMGGQVPEAFF
13	TRBV5-4	TRBJ1-3	NA	TRBD1	TGTGCCACCAGACAGGGCAGAGGAAACACCATATATTTT	CATRQGRGNTIYF
16	TRBV18	TRBJ2-2	NA	TRBD2	TGTGCCAGCTCACGTCGTCTAGCGGAGAACACCGGGGAGCTGTTTTTT	CASSRRLAENTGELFF
12	TRBV18	TRBJ1-2	NA	TRBD1	TGTGCCAGCTCACGACAGGGGAAGGGCTACACCTTC	CASSRQGKGYTF
16	TRBV6-1	TRBJ2-2	NA	NA	TGTGCCAGCAGTGAAGCGCGCAGGGGGGACACCGGGGAGCTGTTTTTT	CASSEARRGDTGELFF
15	TRBV7-2	TRBJ2-2	NA	TRBD2	TGTGCCAGCAGCTCCGGAGGCGGGGGATACGGGGAGCTGTTTTTT	CASSSGGGGYGELFF
14	TRBV28	TRBJ2-7	few	TRBD1	TGTGCCAGCAGTTTCTGGACAGGGCCCCCCGAGCAGTACTTC	CASSFWTGPPEQYF
17	TRBV13	TRBJ1-4	NA	NA	TGTGCCAGCAGCTTATGGGGGGGGCCTCCAACTAATGAAAAACTGTTTTTT	CASSLWGGPPTNEKLFF
18	TRBV3-1/TRBV3-2	TRBJ2-1	NA	TRBD2	TGTGCCAGCAGCCAAGAACTTCCTGGGACTAGCGGGAGCGATGAGCAGTTCTTC	CASSQELPGTSGSDEQFF
16	TRBV11-1	TRBJ2-7	few	TRBD2	TGTGCCAGCAGCTCCGGGACTAGCGGGAGGAGCGACGAGCAGTACTTC	CASSSGTSGRSDEQYF
14	TRBV6-5	TRBJ2-3	few	TRBD1	TGTGCCAGCGACTGGGGCAGGGGGATAGATACGCAGTATTTT	CASDWGRGIDTQYF
14	TRBV5-6	TRBJ1-2	NA	TRBD1	TGTGCCAGCACCTCGACAGGGACGGCACATGGCTACACCTTC	CASTSTGTAHGYTF